A selection of T cell receptor beta chains follows, all from one sample in a study of blood T cell repertoires in COVID-19. Generated by immunoSEQ multiplex PCR, the TCRdb table keeps only in-frame clones and is missing some. The sample yields 100,000 to 140,000 clones, 80% seen once. The sequenced sample was peripheral blood. The receptors shown here come from a man between 65 and 85 years old with acute or convalescent COVID-19. Both conserved end residues are part of each CDR3. A D gene is named only where the DNA matches it firmly. Size values are once, few and many counts, or a class for expanded clones, and some rows have none.

clone_size	v_call	d_call	j_call	cdr3_aa	cdr3_nt
-	TRBV7-2	TRBD2	TRBJ2-1	CASSPSQLAGGPDEQFF	TGTGCCAGCAGCCCAAGTCAACTAGCGGGGGGGCCCGATGAGCAGTTCTTC
-	TRBV4-1	-	TRBJ2-1	CASSQETGEQFF	TGCGCCAGCAGCCAAGAAACGGGTGAGCAGTTCTTC
-	TRBV5-1	-	TRBJ2-2	CATNSGAGDTGELFF	TGCGCCACTAACTCAGGGGCAGGGGACACCGGGGAGCTGTTTTTT
-	TRBV18	-	TRBJ1-3	CASSPSLPGNTIYF	TGTGCCAGCTCACCGTCTCTTCCTGGAAACACCATATATTTT
-	TRBV7-6	-	TRBJ2-7	CASSLNSREAVQYF	TGTGCCAGCAGCTTAAATTCCAGGGAGGCGGTGCAGTACTTC
-	TRBV6-2/TRBV6-3	-	TRBJ2-5	CASSYGEAQYF	TGTGCCAGCAGTTACGGGGAGGCCCAGTACTTC
-	TRBV19	-	TRBJ1-5	CASSTSHGTTASQPQHF	TGTGCCAGTAGCACTTCCCATGGAACTACCGCCAGTCAGCCCCAGCATTTT
-	TRBV5-4	TRBD2	TRBJ2-3	CASSLDLSGASTDTQYF	TGTGCCAGCAGCTTGGACCTGAGCGGGGCTAGCACAGATACGCAGTATTTT
-	TRBV6-5	TRBD1	TRBJ2-1	CASGIPGTDNEQFF	TGTGCCAGCGGAATACCCGGGACAGATAATGAGCAGTTCTTC
-	TRBV29-1	-	TRBJ1-1	CSVEDIGAEAFF	TGCAGCGTTGAAGATATAGGGGCGGAAGCTTTCTTT
-	TRBV4-3	TRBD1	TRBJ2-1	CASSQDERGGSTNEQFF	TGCGCCAGCAGCCAAGATGAAAGAGGGGGCTCAACCAATGAGCAGTTCTTC
once	TRBV19	TRBD1	TRBJ2-7	CASSTNRGSEQYF	TGTGCCAGTAGTACTAACAGGGGATCCGAGCAGTACTTC
-	TRBV6-1	-	TRBJ1-4	CASSEQGFNEKLFF	TGTGCCAGCAGTGAACAGGGCTTTAATGAAAAACTGTTTTTT
-	TRBV6-5	TRBD1	TRBJ1-1	CASTSGGQGNTEAFF	TGTGCCAGCACCTCCGGGGGACAGGGTAACACTGAAGCTTTCTTT